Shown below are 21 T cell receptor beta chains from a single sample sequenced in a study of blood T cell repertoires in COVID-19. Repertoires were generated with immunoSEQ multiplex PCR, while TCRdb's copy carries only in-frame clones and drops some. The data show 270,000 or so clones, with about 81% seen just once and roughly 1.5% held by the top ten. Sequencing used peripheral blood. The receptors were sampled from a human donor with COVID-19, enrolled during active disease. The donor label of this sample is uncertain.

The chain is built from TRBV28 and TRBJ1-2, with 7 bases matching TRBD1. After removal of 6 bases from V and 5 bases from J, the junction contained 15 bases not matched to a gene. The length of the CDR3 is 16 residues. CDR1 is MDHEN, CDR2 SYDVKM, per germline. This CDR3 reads CASRDSGTASIYGYTF. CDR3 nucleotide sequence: TGTGCCAGCAGGGACTCCGGGACAGCCAGCATTTATGGCTACACCTTC.

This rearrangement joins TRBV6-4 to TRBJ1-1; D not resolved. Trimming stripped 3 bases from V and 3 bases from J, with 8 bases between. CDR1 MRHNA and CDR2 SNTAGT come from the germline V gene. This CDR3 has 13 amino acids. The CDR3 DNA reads TGTGCCAGCAGTGAGTACATGGACACTGAAGCTTTCTTT. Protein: CASSEYMDTEAFF.

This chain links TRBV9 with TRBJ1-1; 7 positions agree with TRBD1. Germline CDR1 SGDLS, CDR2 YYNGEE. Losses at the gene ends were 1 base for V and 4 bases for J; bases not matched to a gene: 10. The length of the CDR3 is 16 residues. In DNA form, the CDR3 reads TGTGCCAGCAGCGTAAGGTCCCAGGGGGTGGGCACTGAAGCTTTCTTT. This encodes CASSVRSQGVGTEAFF.

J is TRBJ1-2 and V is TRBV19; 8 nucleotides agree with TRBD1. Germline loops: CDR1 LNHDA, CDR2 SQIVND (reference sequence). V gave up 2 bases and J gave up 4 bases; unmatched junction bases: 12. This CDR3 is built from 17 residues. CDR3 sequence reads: CASSISSATGAIYGYTF. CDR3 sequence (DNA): TGTGCCAGTAGTATAAGTTCTGCGACAGGGGCCATCTATGGCTACACCTTC. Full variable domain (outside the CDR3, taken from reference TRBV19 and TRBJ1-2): DGGITQSPKYLFRKEGQNVTLSCEQNLNHDAMYWYRQDPGQGLRLIYYSQIVNDFQKGDIAEGYSVSREKKESFPLTVTSAQKNPTAFYLCASSISSATGAIYGYTFGSGTRLTVV.

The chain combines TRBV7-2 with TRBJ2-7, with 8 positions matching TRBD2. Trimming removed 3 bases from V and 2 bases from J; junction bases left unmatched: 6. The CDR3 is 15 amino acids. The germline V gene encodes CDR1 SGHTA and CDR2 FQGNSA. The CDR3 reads CASSLSGSGAYEQYF. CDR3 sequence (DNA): TGTGCCAGCAGCTTGAGTGGTAGCGGGGCCTACGAGCAGTACTTC. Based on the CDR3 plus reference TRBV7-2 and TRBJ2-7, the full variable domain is GAGVSQSPSNKVTEKGKDVELRCDPISGHTALYWYRQSLGQGLEFLIYFQGNSAPDKSGLPSDRFSAERTGGSVSTLTIQRTQQEDSAVYLCASSLSGSGAYEQYFGPGTRLTVT.

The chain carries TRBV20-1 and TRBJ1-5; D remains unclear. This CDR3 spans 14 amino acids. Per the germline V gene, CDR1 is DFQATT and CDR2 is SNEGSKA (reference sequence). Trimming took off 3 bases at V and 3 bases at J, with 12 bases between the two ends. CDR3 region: CSASNTGANQPQHF. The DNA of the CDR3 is TGCAGTGCTAGTAACACCGGAGCCAATCAGCCCCAGCATTTT.

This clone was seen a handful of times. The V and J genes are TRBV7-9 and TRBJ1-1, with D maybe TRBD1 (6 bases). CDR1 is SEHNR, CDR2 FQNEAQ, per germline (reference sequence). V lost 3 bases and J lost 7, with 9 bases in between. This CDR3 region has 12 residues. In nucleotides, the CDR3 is TGTGCCAGCAGCTTGACAGGCCTTGAAGCTTTCTTT. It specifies CASSLTGLEAFF. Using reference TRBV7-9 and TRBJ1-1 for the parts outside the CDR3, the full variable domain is DTGVSQNPRHKITKRGQNVTFRCDPISEHNRLYWYRQTLGQGPEFLTYFQNEAQLEKSRLLSDRFSAERPKGSFSTLEIQRTEQGDSAMYLCASSLTGLEAFFGQGTRLTVV.

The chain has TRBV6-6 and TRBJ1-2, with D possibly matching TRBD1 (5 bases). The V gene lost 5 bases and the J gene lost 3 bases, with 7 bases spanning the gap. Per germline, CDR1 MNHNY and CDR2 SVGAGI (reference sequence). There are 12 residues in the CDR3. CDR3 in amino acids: CASSDRDYGYTF. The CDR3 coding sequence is TGTGCCAGCAGTGACAGAGACTATGGCTACACCTTC.

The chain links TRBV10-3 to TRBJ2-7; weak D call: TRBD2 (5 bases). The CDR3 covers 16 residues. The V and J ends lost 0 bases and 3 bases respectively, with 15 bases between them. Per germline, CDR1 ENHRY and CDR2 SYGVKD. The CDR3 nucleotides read TGTGCCATCAGTGAGTCGTCTACCCACAGCGGCTACGAGCAGTACTTC. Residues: CAISESSTHSGYEQYF.

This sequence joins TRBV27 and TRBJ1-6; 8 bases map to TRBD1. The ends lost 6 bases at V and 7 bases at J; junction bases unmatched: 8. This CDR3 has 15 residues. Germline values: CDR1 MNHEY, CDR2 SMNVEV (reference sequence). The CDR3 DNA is TGTGCCAGCAGGCCGGGGGACAGGAGGAATTCACCCCTCCACTTT. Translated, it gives CASRPGDRRNSPLHF.

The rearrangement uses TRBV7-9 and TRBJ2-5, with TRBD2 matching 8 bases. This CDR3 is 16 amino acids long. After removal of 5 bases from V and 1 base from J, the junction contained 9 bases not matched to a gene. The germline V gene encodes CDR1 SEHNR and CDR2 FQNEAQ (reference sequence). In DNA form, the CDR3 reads TGTGCCAGCAGCCCTTGGACGGGGGGGCGCCAAGAGACCCAGTACTTC. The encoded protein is CASSPWTGGRQETQYF.

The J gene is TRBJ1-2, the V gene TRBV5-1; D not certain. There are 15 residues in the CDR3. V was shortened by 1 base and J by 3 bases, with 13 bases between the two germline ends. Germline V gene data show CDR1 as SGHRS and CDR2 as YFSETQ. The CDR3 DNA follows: TGCGCCAGCAGCTTGTCGCGGGATCGGGACTATGGCTACACCTTC. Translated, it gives CASSLSRDRDYGYTF.

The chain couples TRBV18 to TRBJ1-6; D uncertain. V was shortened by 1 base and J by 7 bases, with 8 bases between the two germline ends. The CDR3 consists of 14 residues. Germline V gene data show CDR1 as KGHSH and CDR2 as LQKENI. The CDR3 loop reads CASSPRQENSPLHF. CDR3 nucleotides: TGTGCCAGCTCACCACGGCAGGAAAATTCACCCCTCCACTTT.

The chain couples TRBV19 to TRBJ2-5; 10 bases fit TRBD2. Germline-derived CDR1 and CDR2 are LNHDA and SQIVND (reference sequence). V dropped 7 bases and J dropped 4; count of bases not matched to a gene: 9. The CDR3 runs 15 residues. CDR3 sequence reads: CASTPSGRVRETQYF. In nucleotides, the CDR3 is TGTGCCAGTACGCCCAGCGGGAGGGTTCGAGAGACCCAGTACTTC.

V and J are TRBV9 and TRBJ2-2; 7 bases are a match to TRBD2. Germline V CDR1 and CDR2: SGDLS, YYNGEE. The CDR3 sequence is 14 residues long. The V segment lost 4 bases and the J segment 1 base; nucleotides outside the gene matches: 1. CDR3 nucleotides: TGTGCCAGCAGCCTAGCGGTGAACACCGGGGAGCTGTTTTTT. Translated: CASSLAVNTGELFF.

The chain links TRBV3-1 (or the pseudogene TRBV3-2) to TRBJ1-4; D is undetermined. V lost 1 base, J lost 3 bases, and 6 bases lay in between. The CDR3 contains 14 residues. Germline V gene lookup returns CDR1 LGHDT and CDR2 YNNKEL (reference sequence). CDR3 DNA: TGTGCCAGCAGCCAAGTCCGAGCTAATGAAAAACTGTTTTTT. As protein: CASSQVRANEKLFF.

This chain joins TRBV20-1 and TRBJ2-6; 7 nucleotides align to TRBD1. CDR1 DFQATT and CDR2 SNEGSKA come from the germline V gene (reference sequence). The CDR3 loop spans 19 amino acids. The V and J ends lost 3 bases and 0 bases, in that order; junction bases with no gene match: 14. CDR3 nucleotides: TGCAGTGCTAGTATCCCAACCGGACAGGACCTCTCTGGGGCCAACGTCCTGACTTTC. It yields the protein CSASIPTGQDLSGANVLTF.

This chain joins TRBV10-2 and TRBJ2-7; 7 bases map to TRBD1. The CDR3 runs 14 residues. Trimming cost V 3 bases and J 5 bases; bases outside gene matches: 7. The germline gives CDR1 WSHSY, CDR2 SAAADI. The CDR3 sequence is CASSEGGRGHEQYF. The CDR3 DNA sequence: TGCGCCAGCAGTGAAGGGGGCCGAGGTCACGAGCAGTACTTC.

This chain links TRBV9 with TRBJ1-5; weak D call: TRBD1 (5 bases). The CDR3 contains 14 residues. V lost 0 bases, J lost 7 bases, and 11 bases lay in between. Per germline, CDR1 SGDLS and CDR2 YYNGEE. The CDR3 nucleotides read TGTGCCAGCAGCGTAGGGGTGGGGGGACAGCCCCAGCATTTT. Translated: CASSVGVGGQPQHF.

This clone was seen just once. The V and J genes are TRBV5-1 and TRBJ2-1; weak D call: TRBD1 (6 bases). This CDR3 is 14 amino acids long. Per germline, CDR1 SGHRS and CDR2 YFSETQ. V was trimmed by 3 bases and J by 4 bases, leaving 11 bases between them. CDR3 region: CASSSRQEYNEQFF. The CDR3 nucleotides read TGCGCCAGCAGCTCTCGACAGGAGTACAATGAGCAGTTCTTC. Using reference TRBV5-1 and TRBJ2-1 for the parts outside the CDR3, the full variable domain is KAGVTQTPRYLIKTRGQQVTLSCSPISGHRSVSWYQQTPGQGLQFLFEYFSETQRNKGNFPGRFSGRQFSNSRSEMNVSTLELGDSALYLCASSSRQEYNEQFFGPGTRLTVL.

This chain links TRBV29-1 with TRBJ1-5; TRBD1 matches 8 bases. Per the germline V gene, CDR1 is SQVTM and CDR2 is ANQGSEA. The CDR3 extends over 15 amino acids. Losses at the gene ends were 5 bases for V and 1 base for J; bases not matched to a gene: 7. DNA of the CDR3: TGCAGCGTTACCCTAACAGGGGGAAGCAATCAGCCCCAGCATTTT. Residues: CSVTLTGGSNQPQHF.